These T cell receptor beta chains were read from a single sample in a study of blood T cell repertoires in COVID-19. TCRdb's copy holds only in-frame clones and misses some; the assay was immunoSEQ multiplex PCR. Of approximately 77,000 clones listed, around 77% were seen once; the top ten hold 16%. The sequencing sample was made of peripheral blood. Source of these receptors: a man between 65 and 85 years old with active or convalescent COVID-19. CDR3s include the opening cysteine and the closing phenylalanine or tryptophan. Each record gives: CDR3 DNA, CDR3 protein, D gene, V gene, J gene, clone size. A D gene is named only where the DNA matches it firmly. Clone size, where shown, is once, few, many, or a class for clones that have expanded.

CDR3 DNA: TGTGCCAGCAGTTTATTATTCGGCAATCAGCCCCAGCATTTT
CDR3 protein: CASSLLFGNQPQHF
D gene: NA
V gene: TRBV28
J gene: TRBJ1-5
clone size: NA

CDR3 DNA: TGTGCCAGCAGCTATCATACAGGGGGCGCGTCTGGCTACACCTTC
CDR3 protein: CASSYHTGGASGYTF
D gene: TRBD1
V gene: TRBV5-4
J gene: TRBJ1-2
clone size: NA

CDR3 DNA: TGTGCCAGCAGCAAATTCGGTCGGGGTGGTCCTGGCGAGCAGTACTTC
CDR3 protein: CASSKFGRGGPGEQYF
D gene: NA
V gene: TRBV21-1
J gene: TRBJ2-7
clone size: NA

CDR3 DNA: TGTGCCAGCAGCTCCGAACCGACTAGCGGGGGGATCTACACAGATACGCAGTATTTT
CDR3 protein: CASSSEPTSGGIYTDTQYF
D gene: TRBD2
V gene: TRBV13
J gene: TRBJ2-3
clone size: NA

CDR3 DNA: TGTGCCAGCAGCTTCCTAAGACAAGAGACCCAGTACTTC
CDR3 protein: CASSFLRQETQYF
D gene: NA
V gene: TRBV11-1
J gene: TRBJ2-5
clone size: few

CDR3 DNA: TGTGCCGCCCGACGGTCCGCTAGCAATGCAGATACGCAGTATTTT
CDR3 protein: CAARRSASNADTQYF
D gene: NA
V gene: TRBV6-5
J gene: TRBJ2-3
clone size: once

CDR3 DNA: TGTGCCAGCAGCCAAGGTAGACAGGGCGCCCATCAGCCCCAGCATTTT
CDR3 protein: CASSQGRQGAHQPQHF
D gene: TRBD1
V gene: TRBV3-1/TRBV3-2
J gene: TRBJ1-5
clone size: once

CDR3 DNA: TGTGCCAGCTCACCCCCTCCACCGAGCCGCTCTGGAAACACCATATATTTT
CDR3 protein: CASSPPPPSRSGNTIYF
D gene: NA
V gene: TRBV18
J gene: TRBJ1-3
clone size: NA

CDR3 DNA: TGTGCCAGCAGGCGCGGAGGGGGCGGGGTAAATGAGCAGTTCTTC
CDR3 protein: CASRRGGGGVNEQFF
D gene: NA
V gene: TRBV9
J gene: TRBJ2-1
clone size: NA

CDR3 DNA: TGTGCCACTTTGCGGGGGGTCGGCACCATATATTTT
CDR3 protein: CATLRGVGTIYF
D gene: NA
V gene: TRBV12-3/TRBV12-4
J gene: TRBJ1-3
clone size: NA

CDR3 DNA: TGTGCCAGCAGTAAACAGGGCGCTGGCTACACCTTC
CDR3 protein: CASSKQGAGYTF
D gene: NA
V gene: TRBV25-1
J gene: TRBJ1-2
clone size: NA

CDR3 DNA: TGTGCCTGGAGGGGTGGGGCTAGCGGGGGAGAGACCCAGTACTTC
CDR3 protein: CAWRGGASGGETQYF
D gene: TRBD2
V gene: TRBV30
J gene: TRBJ2-5
clone size: NA

CDR3 DNA: TGCGCCAGCAGCCCGACCCTCGGGACAAGTCCTTCACCCCTCCACTTT
CDR3 protein: CASSPTLGTSPSPLHF
D gene: NA
V gene: TRBV4-1
J gene: TRBJ1-6
clone size: few

CDR3 DNA: TGTGCCAGCAGCCAACACCGCTCCCTGGGAGGCATTTCACCCCTCCACTTT
CDR3 protein: CASSQHRSLGGISPLHF
D gene: NA
V gene: TRBV5-8
J gene: TRBJ1-6
clone size: NA

CDR3 DNA: TGTGCCAGTAGTATGGACAGGCTCAGTGAGCAGTTCTTC
CDR3 protein: CASSMDRLSEQFF
D gene: TRBD1
V gene: TRBV19
J gene: TRBJ2-1
clone size: NA

CDR3 DNA: TGTGCCAGCTGGGACAGAGGGCACTATGGCTACACCTTC
CDR3 protein: CASWDRGHYGYTF
D gene: TRBD1
V gene: TRBV5-4
J gene: TRBJ1-2
clone size: NA

CDR3 DNA: TGTGCCAGCAGCCATACCGGGGGGGAAGCTTTCTTT
CDR3 protein: CASSHTGGEAFF
D gene: NA
V gene: TRBV7-9
J gene: TRBJ1-1
clone size: NA

CDR3 DNA: TGTGCCAGCAGCCAAGATCGAGGGGGTGCCGGGGAGCTGTTTTTT
CDR3 protein: CASSQDRGGAGELFF
D gene: NA
V gene: TRBV3-1/TRBV3-2
J gene: TRBJ2-2
clone size: NA

CDR3 DNA: TGTGCCTCAGGCGGACAGGAGACCTACGAGCAGTACTTC
CDR3 protein: CASGGQETYEQYF
D gene: TRBD1
V gene: TRBV6-5
J gene: TRBJ2-7
clone size: NA

CDR3 DNA: TGTGCCAGCAGCCTAGGGGCGGGGGAGATCTACAATGAGCAGTTCTTC
CDR3 protein: CASSLGAGEIYNEQFF
D gene: TRBD2
V gene: TRBV7-6
J gene: TRBJ2-1
clone size: NA

CDR3 DNA: TGTGCCAGCAGTGGTGACAGAGACACCGGGGAGCTGTTTTTT
CDR3 protein: CASSGDRDTGELFF
D gene: NA
V gene: TRBV2
J gene: TRBJ2-2
clone size: NA

CDR3 DNA: TGTGCCAGCAGCCAAGATCAAGCTTCGAGGCAGTACTTC
CDR3 protein: CASSQDQASRQYF
D gene: NA
V gene: TRBV3-1/TRBV3-2
J gene: TRBJ2-7
clone size: NA

CDR3 DNA: TGTGCCAGCAGCTTAGCCGTTAGCTCCTACGAGCAGTACTTC
CDR3 protein: CASSLAVSSYEQYF
D gene: NA
V gene: TRBV7-9
J gene: TRBJ2-7
clone size: NA

CDR3 DNA: TGTGCCAGCAGGGGGGCTGGGGGCAGCGAGGAGACCCAGTACTTC
CDR3 protein: CASRGAGGSEETQYF
D gene: NA
V gene: TRBV28
J gene: TRBJ2-5
clone size: NA

CDR3 DNA: TGCGCCAGCAGCCCCAAAGGGACAGCAGAGACCCAGTACTTC
CDR3 protein: CASSPKGTAETQYF
D gene: TRBD1
V gene: TRBV5-1
J gene: TRBJ2-5
clone size: medium-sized

CDR3 DNA: TGTGCCAGCAGCGTAACTAGCGGGGACCGGGGAAACACTGAAGCTTTCTTT
CDR3 protein: CASSVTSGDRGNTEAFF
D gene: NA
V gene: TRBV11-2
J gene: TRBJ1-1
clone size: NA

CDR3 DNA: TGTGCCAGCTCGCGGGACGGCAACTATGGCTACACCTTC
CDR3 protein: CASSRDGNYGYTF
D gene: NA
V gene: TRBV18
J gene: TRBJ1-2
clone size: NA

CDR3 DNA: TGTGCCAGCAGCTTAACTAGAGAGGGACATATATACTTC
CDR3 protein: CASSLTREGHIYF
D gene: NA
V gene: TRBV7-3
J gene: TRBJ2-5
clone size: few

CDR3 DNA: TGCGCCAGCACCATGGGCCCTAAAGGCTCTCCCCTCCACTTT
CDR3 protein: CASTMGPKGSPLHF
D gene: NA
V gene: TRBV10-2
J gene: TRBJ1-6
clone size: NA